A single sample is the source of the 2 T cell receptor beta chains below, sequenced in a study of regulatory T cells in long-lasting Graves disease. iRepertoire HTBI primers and Arm-PCR of CDR3 regions built TCR beta libraries. TCRdb recomputed calls from the multiplex PCR reads with MiXCR, one row per CDR3 protein. The repertoire holds around 460,000 distinct CDR3 sequences, with 20% to 25% as singletons. Noted time point: persistent/refractory GD, antithyroid drugs over 5 years with positive TRAb. Following extraction of RNA from PBMCs, that RNA was used to make the TCR library. The source material was peripheral blood mononuclear cells (PBMCs), sampled when the disease was refractory, from a patient treated with antithyroid drugs. The origin of the receptors is a female donor with Graves disease.

This clonotype occurred a few times. The V gene is TRBV9, the J gene TRBJ1-1; no definite D call. From germline, CDR1 is SGDLS and CDR2 YYNGEE. CDR3 size: 13 residues. Trimming cost V 3 bases and J 1 base, with 7 bases left between them. The CDR3, as DNA: TGTGCCAGCAGCGGGGGAGCGAACACTGAAGCTTTCTTT. Its protein is CASSGGANTEAFF.

This clonotype has just a few counts. The rearrangement joins TRBV12-3 or TRBV12-4 to TRBJ1-6; D is unresolved. The CDR3 has 15 amino acids. Between the trimmed V and J ends, which lost 1 base and 5 bases, there was a span of 9 bases. The CDR3 DNA follows: TGTGCCAGCAGTTTAGACGGCGCAGATAATTCACCCCTCCACTTT. Translating it yields CASSLDGADNSPLHF.